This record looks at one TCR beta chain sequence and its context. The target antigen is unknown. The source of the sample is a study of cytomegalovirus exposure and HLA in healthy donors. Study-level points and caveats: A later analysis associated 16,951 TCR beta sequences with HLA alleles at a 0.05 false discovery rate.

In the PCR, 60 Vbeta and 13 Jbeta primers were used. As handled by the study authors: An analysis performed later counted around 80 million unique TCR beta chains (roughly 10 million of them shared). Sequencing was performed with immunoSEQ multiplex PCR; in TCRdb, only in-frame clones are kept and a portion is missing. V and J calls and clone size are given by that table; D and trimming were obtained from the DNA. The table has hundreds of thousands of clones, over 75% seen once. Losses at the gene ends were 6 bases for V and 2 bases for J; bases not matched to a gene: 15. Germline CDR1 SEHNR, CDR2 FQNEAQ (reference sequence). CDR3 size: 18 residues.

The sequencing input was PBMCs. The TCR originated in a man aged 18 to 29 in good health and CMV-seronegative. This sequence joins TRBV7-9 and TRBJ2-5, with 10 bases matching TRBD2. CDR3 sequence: CASSQTLASGGVQETQYF. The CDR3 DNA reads TGTGCCAGCAGTCAAACTCTCGCCAGCGGGGGGGTTCAAGAGACCCAGTACTTC. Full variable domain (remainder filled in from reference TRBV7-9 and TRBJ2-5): DTGVSQNPRHKITKRGQNVTFRCDPISEHNRLYWYRQTLGQGPEFLTYFQNEAQLEKSRLLSDRFSAERPKGSFSTLEIQRTEQGDSAMYLCASSQTLASGGVQETQYFGPGTRLLVL.